This entry describes one T cell receptor beta chain. Its antigen is currently unknown. This specimen comes from a study of shared clonotypes between healthy human individuals. As for the study in general: Donors, aged 18 to 49, were a couple of women and three men. Each donor contributed plates that comprised three CD4 naive, three CD4 memory, two CD8 naive and one CD8 memory.

This CDR3 comprises 17 residues. Per the germline V gene, CDR1 is SGHAT and CDR2 is FQNNGV. Trimming took 5 bases from V and 8 from J, leaving 24 bases between them. The data were produced by immunoSEQ multiplex PCR, yet TCRdb's version contains in-frame clones alone and is incomplete. The sample carries under 650,000 clones, 96% recorded once. Study observations and caveats: Naive subsets generally exceeded memory subsets in estimated richness. The donor pool, a small one, limited the genetic and exposure-history diversity represented.

This receptor was identified in a woman aged 25 to 39 in good health. The chain couples TRBV11-2 to TRBJ1-4, with D unresolved. Input material: naive CD4+ T cells sorted from blood. The subset was: CD45RA+ positively selected. The CDR3 loop reads CASSRFPLGMVEEKLFF. Written as DNA, the CDR3 is TGTGCCAGCAGCCGATTCCCCTTGGGGATGGTGGAGGAAAAACTGTTTTTT.